This is a list of T cell receptor beta chains from one sample in a study of OX40 agonist ivuxolimab in advanced cancers. The assay was immunoSEQ multiplex PCR, and TCRdb's table has in-frame clones only and misses some. The table lists about 86,000 clones, under 95% of them singletons. Sequenced here: CD4+ or CD8+ T cells sorted from blood, sampled in a trial of the OX40 agonist ivuxolimab. The receptors here all came from an adult with an advanced solid tumor such as melanoma, head and neck, liver or kidney cancer. CDR3s leave out the opening cysteine and the closing phenylalanine or tryptophan. Size is omitted from some rows. Given values are once, few, many or a class for expanded clones.

V: TRBV5-1
size: -
CDR3: ASSLDRDQPQH

V: TRBV29-1
size: -
CDR3: SVEWLNVYGYT

V: TRBV27
size: -
CDR3: ASSEYPPEAF

V: TRBV30
size: -
CDR3: AWRGQGNYGYT

V: TRBV11-2
size: -
CDR3: ASSLEGIGELF

V: TRBV11-2
size: -
CDR3: ASSLARNEQF

V: TRBV19
size: -
CDR3: ASNSGQMNTEAF

V: TRBV7-9
size: -
CDR3: ASSLLLWGTEAF

V: TRBV6-6
size: -
CDR3: ASSYLGPSLYGYT

V: TRBV2
size: -
CDR3: ASHIGSVGQPQH

V: TRBV7-6
size: -
CDR3: ASSLVASGMNEQY

V: TRBV25-1
size: few
CDR3: ASSAGGTYGYT

V: TRBV6-5
size: -
CDR3: ASSYVGENTEAF

V: TRBV28
size: -
CDR3: ASSSTLNLAGGPTDTQY

V: TRBV11-2
size: -
CDR3: ASSLKIQSNEQF

V: TRBV9
size: -
CDR3: ASSVDPAIQPQH

V: TRBV5-1
size: once
CDR3: ASSLVGGEGNTQY

V: TRBV28
size: -
CDR3: ASSQSGHTDTQY

V: TRBV6-5
size: -
CDR3: ASTQGETQY

V: TRBV7-3
size: -
CDR3: ASSFLSPGTGELF

V: TRBV6-5
size: -
CDR3: ASSYEGAPMLDTQY

V: TRBV5-1
size: -
CDR3: ASSWTGLNNEQF

V: TRBV14
size: -
CDR3: ASSQVEGSGELF

V: TRBV6-5
size: -
CDR3: ASTPTGSNYGYT